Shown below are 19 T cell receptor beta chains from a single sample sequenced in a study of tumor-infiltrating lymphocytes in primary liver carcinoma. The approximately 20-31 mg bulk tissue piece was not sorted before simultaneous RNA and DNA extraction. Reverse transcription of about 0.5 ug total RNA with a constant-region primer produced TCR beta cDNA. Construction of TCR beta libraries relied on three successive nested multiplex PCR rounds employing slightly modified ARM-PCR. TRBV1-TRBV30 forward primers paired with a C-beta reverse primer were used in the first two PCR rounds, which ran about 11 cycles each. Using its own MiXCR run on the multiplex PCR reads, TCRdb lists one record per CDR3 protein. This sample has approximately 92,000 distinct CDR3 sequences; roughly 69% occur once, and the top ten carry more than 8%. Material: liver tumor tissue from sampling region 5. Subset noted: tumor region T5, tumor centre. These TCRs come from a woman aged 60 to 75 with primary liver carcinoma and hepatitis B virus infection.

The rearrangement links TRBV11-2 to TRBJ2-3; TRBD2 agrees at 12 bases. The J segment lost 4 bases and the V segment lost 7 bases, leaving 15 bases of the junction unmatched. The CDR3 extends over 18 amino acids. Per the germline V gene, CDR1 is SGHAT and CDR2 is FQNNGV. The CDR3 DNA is TGTGCCAGCACCACGGAGACTAGCGGGAGAGGGAGCGCAGATACGCAGTATTTT. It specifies CASTTETSGRGSADTQYF.

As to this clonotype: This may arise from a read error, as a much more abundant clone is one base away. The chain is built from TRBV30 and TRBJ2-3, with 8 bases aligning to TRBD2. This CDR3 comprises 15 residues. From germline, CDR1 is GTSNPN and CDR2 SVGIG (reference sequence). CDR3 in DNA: TGTGCCTGTAGTGATAGCGGGACGATCACAGATACGCAGTATTTT. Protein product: CACSDSGTITDTQYF.

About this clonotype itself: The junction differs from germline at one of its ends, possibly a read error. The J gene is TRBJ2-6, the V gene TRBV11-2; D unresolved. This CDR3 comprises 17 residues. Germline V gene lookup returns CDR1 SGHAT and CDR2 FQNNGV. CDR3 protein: CACSSDVYFSGANVLTF. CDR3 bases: TGTGCCTGCAGCTCAGATGTATATTTCTCTGGGGCCAACGTCCTGACTTTC.

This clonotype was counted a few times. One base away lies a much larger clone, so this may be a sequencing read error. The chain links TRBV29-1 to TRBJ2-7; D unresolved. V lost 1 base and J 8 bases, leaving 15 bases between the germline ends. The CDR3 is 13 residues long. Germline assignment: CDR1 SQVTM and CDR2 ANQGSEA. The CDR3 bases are TGCAGCGTTGAAGGCTCGGCAACCAACAAGCAGTACTTC. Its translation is CSVEGSATNKQYF.

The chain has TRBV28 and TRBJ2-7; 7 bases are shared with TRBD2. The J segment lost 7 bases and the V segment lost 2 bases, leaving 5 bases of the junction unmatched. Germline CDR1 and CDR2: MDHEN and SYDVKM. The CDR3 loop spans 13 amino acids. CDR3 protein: CASSLPGRGEQYF. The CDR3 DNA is TGTGCCAGCAGTTTACCGGGGCGGGGGGAGCAGTACTTC.

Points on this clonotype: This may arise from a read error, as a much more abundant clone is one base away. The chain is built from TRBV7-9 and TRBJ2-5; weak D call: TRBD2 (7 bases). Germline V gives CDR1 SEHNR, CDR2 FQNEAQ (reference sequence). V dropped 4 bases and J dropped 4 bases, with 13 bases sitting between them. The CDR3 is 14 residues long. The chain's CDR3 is CASSWGGGPETQYF. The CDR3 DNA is TGTGCCAGCAGCTGGGGGGGCGGCCCAGAGACCCAGTACTTC.

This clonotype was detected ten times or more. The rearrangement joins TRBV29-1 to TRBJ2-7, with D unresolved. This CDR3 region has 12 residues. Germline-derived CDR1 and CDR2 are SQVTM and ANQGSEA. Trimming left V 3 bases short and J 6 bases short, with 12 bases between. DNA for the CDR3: TGCAGCGTTGAGGGCGATAAGCGCGAGCAGTACTTC. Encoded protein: CSVEGDKREQYF.

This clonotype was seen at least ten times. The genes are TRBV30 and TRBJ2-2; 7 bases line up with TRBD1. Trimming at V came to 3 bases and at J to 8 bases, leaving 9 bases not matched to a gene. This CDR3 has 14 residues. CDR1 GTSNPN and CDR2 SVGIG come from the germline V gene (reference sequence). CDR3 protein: CAWSVGQLVGELFF. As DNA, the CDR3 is TGTGCCTGGAGCGTGGGACAGCTTGTGGGGGAGCTGTTTTTT. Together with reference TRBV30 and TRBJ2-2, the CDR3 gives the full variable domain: SQTIHQWPATLVQPVGSPLSLECTVEGTSNPNLYWYRQAAGRGLQLLFYSVGIGQISSEVPQNLSASRPQDRQFILSSKKLLLSDSGFYLCAWSVGQLVGELFFGEGSRLTVL.

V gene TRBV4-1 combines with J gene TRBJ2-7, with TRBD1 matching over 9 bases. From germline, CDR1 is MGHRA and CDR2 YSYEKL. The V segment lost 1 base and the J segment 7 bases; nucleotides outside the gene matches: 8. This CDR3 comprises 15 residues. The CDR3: CASSQVGQGAMEQYF. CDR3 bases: TGCGCCAGCAGCCAAGTGGGACAGGGAGCTATGGAGCAGTACTTC.

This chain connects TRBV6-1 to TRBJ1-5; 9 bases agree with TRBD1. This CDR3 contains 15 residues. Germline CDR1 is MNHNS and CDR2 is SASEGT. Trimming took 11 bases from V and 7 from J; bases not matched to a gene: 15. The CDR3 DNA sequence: TGTGCCGGTCACCGGACAGGGGCGAATTACCAGCCCCAGCATTTT. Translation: CAGHRTGANYQPQHF.

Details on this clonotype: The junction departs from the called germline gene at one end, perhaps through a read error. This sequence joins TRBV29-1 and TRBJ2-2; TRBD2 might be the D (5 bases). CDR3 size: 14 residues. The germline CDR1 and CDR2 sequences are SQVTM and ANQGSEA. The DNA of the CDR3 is TGCAGCGCCTCGACGGCCTTGAACATCGGGGAACTGTTTTTT. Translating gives CSASTALNIGELFF.

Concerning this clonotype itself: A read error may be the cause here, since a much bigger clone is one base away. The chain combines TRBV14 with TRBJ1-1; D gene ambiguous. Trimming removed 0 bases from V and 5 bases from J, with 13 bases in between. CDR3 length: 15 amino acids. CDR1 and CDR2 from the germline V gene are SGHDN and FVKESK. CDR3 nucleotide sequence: TGTGCCAGCAGCCAAGATGGCAGGCGTCGGACTGAAGCTTTCTTT. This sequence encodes CASSQDGRRRTEAFF.

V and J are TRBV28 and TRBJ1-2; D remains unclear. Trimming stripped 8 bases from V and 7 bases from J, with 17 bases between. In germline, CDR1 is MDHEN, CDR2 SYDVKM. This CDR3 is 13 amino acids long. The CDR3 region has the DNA TGTGCCAGCGGTTCCGGACCCTGGGTTGGCTACACCTTC. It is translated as CASGSGPWVGYTF.

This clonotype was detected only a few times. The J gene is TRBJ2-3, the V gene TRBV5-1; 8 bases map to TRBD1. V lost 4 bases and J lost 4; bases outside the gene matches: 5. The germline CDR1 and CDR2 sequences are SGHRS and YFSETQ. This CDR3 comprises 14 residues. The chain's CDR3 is CASSRTGIADTQYF. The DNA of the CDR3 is TGCGCCAGCAGCCGGACAGGGATCGCAGATACGCAGTATTTT.

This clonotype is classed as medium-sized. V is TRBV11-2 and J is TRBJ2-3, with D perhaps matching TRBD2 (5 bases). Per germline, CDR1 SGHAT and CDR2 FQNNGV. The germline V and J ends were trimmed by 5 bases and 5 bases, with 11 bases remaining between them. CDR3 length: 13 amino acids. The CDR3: CASSKRLLDTQYF. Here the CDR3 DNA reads TGTGCCAGCAGCAAGAGACTACTAGATACGCAGTATTTT. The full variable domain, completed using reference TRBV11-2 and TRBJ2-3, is EAGVAQSPRYKIIEKRQSVAFWCNPISGHATLYWYQQILGQGPKLLIQFQNNGVVDDSQLPKDRFSAERLKGVDSTLKIQPAKLEDSAVYLCASSKRLLDTQYFGPGTRLTVL.

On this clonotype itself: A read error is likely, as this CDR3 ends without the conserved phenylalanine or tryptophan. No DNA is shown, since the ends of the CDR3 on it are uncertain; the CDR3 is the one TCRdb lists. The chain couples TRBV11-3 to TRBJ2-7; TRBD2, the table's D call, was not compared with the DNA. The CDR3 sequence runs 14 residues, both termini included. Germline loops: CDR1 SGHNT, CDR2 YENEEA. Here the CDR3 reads CASSRIGEGYEQYI.

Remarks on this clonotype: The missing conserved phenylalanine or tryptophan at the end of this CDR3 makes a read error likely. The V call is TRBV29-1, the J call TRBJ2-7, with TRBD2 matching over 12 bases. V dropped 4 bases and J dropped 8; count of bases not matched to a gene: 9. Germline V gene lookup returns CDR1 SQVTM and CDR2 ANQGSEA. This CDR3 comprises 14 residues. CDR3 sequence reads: CSVALGTSGYKQYS. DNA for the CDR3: TGCAGCGTTGCCCTAGGGACTAGCGGGTACAAGCAGTACTCC.

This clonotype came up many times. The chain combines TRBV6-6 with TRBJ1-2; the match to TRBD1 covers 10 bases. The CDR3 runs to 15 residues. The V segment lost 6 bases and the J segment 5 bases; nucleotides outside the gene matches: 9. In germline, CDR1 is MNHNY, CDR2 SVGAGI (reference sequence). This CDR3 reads CASSTRGQGEYGYTF. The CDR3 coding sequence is TGTGCCAGCAGCACTCGCGGACAGGGGGAATATGGCTACACCTTC.

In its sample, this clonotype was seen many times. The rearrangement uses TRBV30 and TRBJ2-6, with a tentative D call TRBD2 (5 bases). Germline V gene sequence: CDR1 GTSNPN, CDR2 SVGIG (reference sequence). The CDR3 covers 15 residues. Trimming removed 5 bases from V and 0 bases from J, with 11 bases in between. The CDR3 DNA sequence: TGTGCCTGGGGGCTAGCCCCCTCTGGGGCCAACGTCCTGACTTTC. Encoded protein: CAWGLAPSGANVLTF. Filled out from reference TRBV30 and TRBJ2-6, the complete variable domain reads SQTIHQWPATLVQPVGSPLSLECTVEGTSNPNLYWYRQAAGRGLQLLFYSVGIGQISSEVPQNLSASRPQDRQFILSSKKLLLSDSGFYLCAWGLAPSGANVLTFGAGSRLTVL.